The rows below give T cell receptor beta chains drawn from one sample of a study of breast tumors, draining lymph nodes, adjacent tissues. TCRdb independently ran MiXCR on the multiplex PCR reads; one entry per CDR3 protein. Here the sample spans some 120,000 distinct CDR3 sequences, just under 20% being singletons. The specimen sequenced was axillary lymph node tissue. The receptors shown here come from a female donor with breast cancer. Some clones in this sample may be carry-over from other donors' samples. Each CDR3 is given with its conserved first and last residue. The D gene is left open where the match is weak. The size field is filled for only some rows; it gives once, few, many or a size class.

cdr3_aa: CASSLQLHTDTQYF
cdr3_nt: TGTGCCAGCAGTTTACAACTCCACACAGATACGCAGTATTTT
j_call: TRBJ2-3
d_call: .
clone_size: many
v_call: TRBV12-3/TRBV12-4

cdr3_aa: CASSQDHDGGGQFF
cdr3_nt: TGTGCCAGCAGCCAAGATCACGACGGAGGGGGGCAGTTCTTC
j_call: TRBJ2-1
d_call: .
clone_size: many
v_call: TRBV3-1

cdr3_aa: CSVLTRDRGIYEQYF
cdr3_nt: TGCAGCGTATTAACCCGGGACAGGGGTATCTACGAGCAGTACTTC
j_call: TRBJ2-7
d_call: TRBD1
clone_size: many
v_call: TRBV29-1

cdr3_aa: CASSNQLAGGSYEQYF
cdr3_nt: TGTGCCAGCAGCAACCAACTAGCGGGGGGGTCCTACGAGCAGTACTTC
j_call: TRBJ2-7
d_call: TRBD2
clone_size: many
v_call: TRBV11-2

cdr3_aa: CASSLYSEQFF
cdr3_nt: TGTGCCAGCAGTTTATATAGTGAGCAGTTCTTC
j_call: TRBJ2-1
d_call: .
clone_size: many
v_call: TRBV6-6

cdr3_aa: CSARDPGSDLTDTQYF
cdr3_nt: TGCAGTGCTAGAGACCCCGGTAGTGACCTCACAGATACGCAGTATTTT
j_call: TRBJ2-3
d_call: .
clone_size: .
v_call: TRBV20-1

cdr3_aa: CASSPGPGEQYF
cdr3_nt: TGTGCCAGCAGCCCCGGCCCGGGCGAGCAGTACTTC
j_call: TRBJ2-7
d_call: .
clone_size: many
v_call: TRBV6-6

cdr3_aa: CANSLLGQANSPLHF
cdr3_nt: TGTGCCAACAGTCTCCTGGGACAGGCAAATTCACCCCTCCACTTT
j_call: TRBJ1-6
d_call: TRBD1
clone_size: many
v_call: TRBV6-4

cdr3_aa: CATPLSGANVLTF
cdr3_nt: TGTGCCACCCCCCTTTCGGGGGCCAACGTCCTGACTTTC
j_call: TRBJ2-6
d_call: .
clone_size: .
v_call: TRBV7-9

cdr3_aa: CASSPRGDTIYF
cdr3_nt: TGTGCCAGCAGCCCCAGGGGAGACACCATATATTTT
j_call: TRBJ1-3
d_call: .
clone_size: many
v_call: TRBV12-3/TRBV12-4